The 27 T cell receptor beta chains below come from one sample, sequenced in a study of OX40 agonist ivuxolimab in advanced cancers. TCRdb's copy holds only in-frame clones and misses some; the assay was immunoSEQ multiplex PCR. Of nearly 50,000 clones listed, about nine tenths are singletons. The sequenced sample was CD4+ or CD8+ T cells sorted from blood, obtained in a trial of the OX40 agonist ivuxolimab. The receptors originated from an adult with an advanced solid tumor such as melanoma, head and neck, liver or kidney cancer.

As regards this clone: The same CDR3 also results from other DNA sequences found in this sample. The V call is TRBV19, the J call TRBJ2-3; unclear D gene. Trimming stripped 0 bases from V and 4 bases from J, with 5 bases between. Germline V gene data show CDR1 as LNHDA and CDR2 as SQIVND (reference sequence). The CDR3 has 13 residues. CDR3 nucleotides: TGTGCCAGTAGTATAGACGTAGCAGATACGCAGTATTTT. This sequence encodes CASSIDVADTQYF.

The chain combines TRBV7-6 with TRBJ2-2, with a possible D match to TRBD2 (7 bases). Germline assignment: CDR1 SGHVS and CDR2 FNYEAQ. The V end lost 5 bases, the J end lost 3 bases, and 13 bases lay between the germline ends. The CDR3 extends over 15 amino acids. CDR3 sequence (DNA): TGTGCCAGCAGCGGGGAGGGACAATACACCGGGGAGCTGTTTTTT. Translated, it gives CASSGEGQYTGELFF.

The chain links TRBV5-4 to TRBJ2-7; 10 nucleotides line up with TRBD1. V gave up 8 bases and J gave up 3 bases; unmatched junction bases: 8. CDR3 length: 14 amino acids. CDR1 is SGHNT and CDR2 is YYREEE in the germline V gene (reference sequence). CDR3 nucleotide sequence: TGTGCCAGTAGCGCCTGGGACAGGGGCTACGAGCAGTACTTC. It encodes CASSAWDRGYEQYF.

CDR3 residues: CASSYPGQKETQYF. CDR3 coding DNA: TGTGCCAGCAGTTACCCTGGACAGAAAGAGACCCAGTACTTC. This chain connects TRBV6-6 to TRBJ2-5, with a weak D call TRBD1 (6 bases). V shed 2 bases and J shed 3 bases, with 10 bases lying between them. This CDR3 has 14 amino acids. The germline gives CDR1 MNHNY, CDR2 SVGAGI (reference sequence).

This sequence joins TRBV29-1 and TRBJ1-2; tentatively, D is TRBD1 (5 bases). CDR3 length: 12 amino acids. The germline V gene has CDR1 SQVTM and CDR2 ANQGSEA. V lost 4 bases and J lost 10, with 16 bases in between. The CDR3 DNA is TGCAGCGTTGGCTCGGGGCGGGAGGACTACACCTTC. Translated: CSVGSGREDYTF.

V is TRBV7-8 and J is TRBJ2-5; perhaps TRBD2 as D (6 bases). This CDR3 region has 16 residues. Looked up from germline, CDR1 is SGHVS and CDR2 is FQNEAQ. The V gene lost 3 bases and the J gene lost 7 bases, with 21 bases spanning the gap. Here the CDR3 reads CASSFSSSARFGTQYF. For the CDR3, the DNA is TGTGCCAGCAGCTTTTCCTCTAGCGCGAGGTTTGGGACCCAGTACTTC.

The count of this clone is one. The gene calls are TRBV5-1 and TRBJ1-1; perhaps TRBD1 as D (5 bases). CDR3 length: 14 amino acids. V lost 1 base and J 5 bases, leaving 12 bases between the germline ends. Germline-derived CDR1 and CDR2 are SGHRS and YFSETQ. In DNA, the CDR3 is TGCGCCAGCAGCTTGTTGGGGGGAGAGACTGAAGCTTTCTTT. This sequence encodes CASSLLGGETEAFF. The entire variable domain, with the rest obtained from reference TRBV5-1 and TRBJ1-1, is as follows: KAGVTQTPRYLIKTRGQQVTLSCSPISGHRSVSWYQQTPGQGLQFLFEYFSETQRNKGNFPGRFSGRQFSNSRSEMNVSTLELGDSALYLCASSLLGGETEAFFGQGTRLTVV.

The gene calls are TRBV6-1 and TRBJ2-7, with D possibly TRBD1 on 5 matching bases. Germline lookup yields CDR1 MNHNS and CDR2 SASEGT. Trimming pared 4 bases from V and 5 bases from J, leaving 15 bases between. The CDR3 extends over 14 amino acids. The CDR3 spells CASSGAGKSDEQYV. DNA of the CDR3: TGTGCCAGCAGTGGTGCAGGGAAGTCTGACGAGCAGTACGTC.

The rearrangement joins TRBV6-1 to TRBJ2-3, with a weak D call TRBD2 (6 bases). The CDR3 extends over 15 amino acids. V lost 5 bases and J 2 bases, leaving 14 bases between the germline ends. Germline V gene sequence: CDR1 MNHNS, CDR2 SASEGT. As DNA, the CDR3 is TGTGCCAGCAGTAGCCGGGACTCAGACACAGATACGCAGTATTTT. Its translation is CASSSRDSDTDTQYF.

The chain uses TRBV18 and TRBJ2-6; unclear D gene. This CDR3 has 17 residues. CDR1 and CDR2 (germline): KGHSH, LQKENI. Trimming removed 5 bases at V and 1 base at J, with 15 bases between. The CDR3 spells CASSVDGMVSGANVLTF. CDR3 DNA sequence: TGTGCCAGCTCAGTCGATGGGATGGTATCTGGGGCCAACGTCCTGACTTTC.

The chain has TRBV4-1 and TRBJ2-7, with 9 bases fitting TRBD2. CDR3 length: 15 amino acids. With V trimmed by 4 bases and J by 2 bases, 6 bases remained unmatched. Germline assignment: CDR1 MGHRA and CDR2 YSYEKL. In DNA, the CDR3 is TGCGCCAGCAGCCTAGCTAGCGGGGTCCCCTACGAGCAGTACTTC. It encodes CASSLASGVPYEQYF.

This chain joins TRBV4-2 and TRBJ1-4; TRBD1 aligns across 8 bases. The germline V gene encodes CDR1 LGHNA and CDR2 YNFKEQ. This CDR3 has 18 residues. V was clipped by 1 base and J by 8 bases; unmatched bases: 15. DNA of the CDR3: TGTGCCAGCAGCCAAGGGAGATCGCAGGGGGCTTTTGGGGAAAAACTGTTTTTT. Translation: CASSQGRSQGAFGEKLFF.

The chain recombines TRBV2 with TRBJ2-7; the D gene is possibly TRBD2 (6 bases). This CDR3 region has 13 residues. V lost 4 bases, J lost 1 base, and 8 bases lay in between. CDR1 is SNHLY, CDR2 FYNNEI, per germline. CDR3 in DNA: TGTGCCAGCAGTGCTGGAGGGTCCTACGAGCAGTACGTC. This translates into CASSAGGSYEQYV.

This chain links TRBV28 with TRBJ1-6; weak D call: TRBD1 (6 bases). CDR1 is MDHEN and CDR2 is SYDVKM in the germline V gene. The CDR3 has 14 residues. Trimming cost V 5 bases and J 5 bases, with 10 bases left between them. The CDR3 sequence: CASSPQGNNSPLHF. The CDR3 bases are TGTGCCAGCAGTCCACAGGGAAATAATTCACCCCTCCACTTT.

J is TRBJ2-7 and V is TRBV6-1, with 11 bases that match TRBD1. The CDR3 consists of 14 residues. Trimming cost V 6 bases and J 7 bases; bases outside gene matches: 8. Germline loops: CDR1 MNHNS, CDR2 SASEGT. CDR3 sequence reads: CASSRADRGREQYV. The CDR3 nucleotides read TGTGCCAGCAGCAGGGCGGACAGGGGGCGAGAGCAGTACGTC.

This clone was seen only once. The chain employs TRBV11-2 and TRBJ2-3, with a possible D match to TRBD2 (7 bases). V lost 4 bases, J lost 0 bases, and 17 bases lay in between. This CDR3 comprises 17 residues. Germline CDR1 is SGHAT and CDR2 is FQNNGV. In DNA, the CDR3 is TGTGCCAGCAGCTCAGAACCGGGGGGCGCTAGCACAGATACGCAGTATTTT. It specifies CASSSEPGGASTDTQYF. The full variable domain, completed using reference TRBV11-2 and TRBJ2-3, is EAGVAQSPRYKIIEKRQSVAFWCNPISGHATLYWYQQILGQGPKLLIQFQNNGVVDDSQLPKDRFSAERLKGVDSTLKIQPAKLEDSAVYLCASSSEPGGASTDTQYFGPGTRLTVL.

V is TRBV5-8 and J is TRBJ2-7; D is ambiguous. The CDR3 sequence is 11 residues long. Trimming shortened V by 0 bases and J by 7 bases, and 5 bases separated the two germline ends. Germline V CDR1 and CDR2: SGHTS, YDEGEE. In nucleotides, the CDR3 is TGTGCCAGCAGCTTGGGGGGTGAGCAGTACTTC. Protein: CASSLGGEQYF.

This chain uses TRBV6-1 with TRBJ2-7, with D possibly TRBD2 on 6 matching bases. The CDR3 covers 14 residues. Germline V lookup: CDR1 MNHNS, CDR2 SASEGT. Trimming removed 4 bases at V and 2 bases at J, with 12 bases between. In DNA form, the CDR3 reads TGTGCCAGCAGTGGGCGCGGAGGGGCCTACGAGCAGTACGTC. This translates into CASSGRGGAYEQYV.

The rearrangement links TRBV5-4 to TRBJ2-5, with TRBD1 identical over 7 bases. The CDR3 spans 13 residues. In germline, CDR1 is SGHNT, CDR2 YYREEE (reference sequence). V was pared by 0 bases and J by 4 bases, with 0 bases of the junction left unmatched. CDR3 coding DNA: TGTGCCAGCAGCTTGGACAGGGGAGAGACCCAGTACTTC. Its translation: CASSLDRGETQYF. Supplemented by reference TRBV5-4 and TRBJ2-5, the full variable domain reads ETGVTQSPTHLIKTRGQQVTLRCSSQSGHNTVSWYQQALGQGPQFIFQYYREEENGRGNFPPRFSGLQFPNYSSELNVNALELDDSALYLCASSLDRGETQYFGPGTRLLVL.

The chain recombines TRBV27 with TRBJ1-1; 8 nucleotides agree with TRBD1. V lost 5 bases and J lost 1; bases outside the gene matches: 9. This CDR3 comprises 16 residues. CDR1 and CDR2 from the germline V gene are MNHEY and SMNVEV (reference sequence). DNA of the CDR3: TGTGCCAGCAGTCCAAATTGGACAGGGCGGAACACTGAAGCTTTCTTT. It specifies CASSPNWTGRNTEAFF.

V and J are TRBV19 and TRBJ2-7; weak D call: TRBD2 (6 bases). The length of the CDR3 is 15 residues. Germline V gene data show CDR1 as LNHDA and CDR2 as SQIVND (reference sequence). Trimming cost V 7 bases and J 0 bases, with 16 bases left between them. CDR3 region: CASNVAGHPSYEQYF. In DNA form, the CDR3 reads TGTGCCAGTAACGTCGCGGGGCACCCCTCCTACGAGCAGTACTTC. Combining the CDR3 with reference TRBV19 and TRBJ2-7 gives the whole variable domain DGGITQSPKYLFRKEGQNVTLSCEQNLNHDAMYWYRQDPGQGLRLIYYSQIVNDFQKGDIAEGYSVSREKKESFPLTVTSAQKNPTAFYLCASNVAGHPSYEQYFGPGTRLTVT.

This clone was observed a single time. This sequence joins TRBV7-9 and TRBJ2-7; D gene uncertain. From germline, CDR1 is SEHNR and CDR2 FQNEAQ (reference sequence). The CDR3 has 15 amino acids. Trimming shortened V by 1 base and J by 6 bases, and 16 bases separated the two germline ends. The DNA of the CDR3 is TGTGCCAGCAGCTTAGAGGAAGGTAGGCCCGGCGAGCAGTACTTC. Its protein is CASSLEEGRPGEQYF.

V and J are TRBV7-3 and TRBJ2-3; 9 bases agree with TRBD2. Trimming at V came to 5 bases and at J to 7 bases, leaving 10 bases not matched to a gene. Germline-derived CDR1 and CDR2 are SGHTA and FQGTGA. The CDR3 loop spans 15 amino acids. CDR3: CASSMTSGRFNTQYF. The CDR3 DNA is TGTGCCAGCAGCATGACTAGCGGACGATTTAATACGCAGTATTTT.

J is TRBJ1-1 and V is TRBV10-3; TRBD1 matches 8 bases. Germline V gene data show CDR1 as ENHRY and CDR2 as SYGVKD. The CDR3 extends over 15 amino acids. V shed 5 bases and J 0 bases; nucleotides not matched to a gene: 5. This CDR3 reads CAISHRTGLNTEAFF. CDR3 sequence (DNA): TGTGCCATCAGTCACAGGACAGGGTTGAACACTGAAGCTTTCTTT.

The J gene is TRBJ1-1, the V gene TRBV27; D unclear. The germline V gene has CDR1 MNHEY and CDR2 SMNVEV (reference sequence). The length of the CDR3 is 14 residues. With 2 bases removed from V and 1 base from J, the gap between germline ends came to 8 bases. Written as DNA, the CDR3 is TGTGCCAGCAGTTTACGTGCTCAGAACACTGAAGCTTTCTTT. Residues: CASSLRAQNTEAFF.

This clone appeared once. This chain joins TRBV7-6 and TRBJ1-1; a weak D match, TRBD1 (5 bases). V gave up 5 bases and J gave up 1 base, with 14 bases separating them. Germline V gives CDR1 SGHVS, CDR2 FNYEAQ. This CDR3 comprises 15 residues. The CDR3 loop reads CASSRGRGGNTEAFF. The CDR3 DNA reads TGTGCCAGCAGCAGGGGACGTGGGGGGAACACTGAAGCTTTCTTT.

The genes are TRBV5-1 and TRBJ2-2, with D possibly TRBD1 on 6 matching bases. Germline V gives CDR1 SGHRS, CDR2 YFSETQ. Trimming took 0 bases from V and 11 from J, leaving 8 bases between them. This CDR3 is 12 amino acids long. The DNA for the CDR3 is TGCGCCAGCAGCTTGGTCAGGGGCGAGCTGTTTTTT. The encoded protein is CASSLVRGELFF. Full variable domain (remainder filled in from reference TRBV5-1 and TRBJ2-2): KAGVTQTPRYLIKTRGQQVTLSCSPISGHRSVSWYQQTPGQGLQFLFEYFSETQRNKGNFPGRFSGRQFSNSRSEMNVSTLELGDSALYLCASSLVRGELFFGEGSRLTVL.